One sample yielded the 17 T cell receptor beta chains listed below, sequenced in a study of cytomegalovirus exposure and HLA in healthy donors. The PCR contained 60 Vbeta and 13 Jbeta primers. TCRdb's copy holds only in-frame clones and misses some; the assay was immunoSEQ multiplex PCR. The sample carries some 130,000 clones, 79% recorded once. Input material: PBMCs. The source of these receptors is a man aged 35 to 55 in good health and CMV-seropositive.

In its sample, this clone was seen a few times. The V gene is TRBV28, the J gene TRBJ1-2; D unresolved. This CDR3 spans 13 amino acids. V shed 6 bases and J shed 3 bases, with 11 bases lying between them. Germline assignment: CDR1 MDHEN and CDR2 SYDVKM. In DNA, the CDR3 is TGTGCCAGCAGGCGTGACGCGGACTATGGCTACACCTTC. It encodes CASRRDADYGYTF.

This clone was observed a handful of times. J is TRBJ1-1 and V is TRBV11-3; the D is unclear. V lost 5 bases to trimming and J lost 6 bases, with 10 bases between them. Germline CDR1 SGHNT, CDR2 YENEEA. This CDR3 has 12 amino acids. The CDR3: CASSLTLAEAFF. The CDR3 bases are TGTGCCAGCAGCCTTACTTTAGCTGAAGCTTTCTTT.

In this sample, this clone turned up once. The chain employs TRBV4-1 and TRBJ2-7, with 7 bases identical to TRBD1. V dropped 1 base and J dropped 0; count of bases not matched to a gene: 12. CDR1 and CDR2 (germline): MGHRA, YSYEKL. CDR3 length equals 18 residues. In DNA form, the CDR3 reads TGCGCCAGCAGCCAAGTCGGTATAGGGGGCCCCAGCTCCTACGAGCAGTACTTC. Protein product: CASSQVGIGGPSSYEQYF.

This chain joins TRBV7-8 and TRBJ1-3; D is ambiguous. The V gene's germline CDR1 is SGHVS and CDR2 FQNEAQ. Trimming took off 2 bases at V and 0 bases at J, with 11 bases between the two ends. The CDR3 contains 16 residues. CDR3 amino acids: CASSLSRSFSGNTIYF. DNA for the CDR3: TGTGCCAGCAGCTTATCCCGTTCCTTCTCTGGAAACACCATATATTTT.

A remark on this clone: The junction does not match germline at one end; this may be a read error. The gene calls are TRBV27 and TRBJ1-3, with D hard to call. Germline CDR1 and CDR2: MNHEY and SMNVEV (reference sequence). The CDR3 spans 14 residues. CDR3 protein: CASSLRSSGNAIYF. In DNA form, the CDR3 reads TGTGCCAGCAGTTTGAGGAGCTCTGGAAACGCCATATATTTT.

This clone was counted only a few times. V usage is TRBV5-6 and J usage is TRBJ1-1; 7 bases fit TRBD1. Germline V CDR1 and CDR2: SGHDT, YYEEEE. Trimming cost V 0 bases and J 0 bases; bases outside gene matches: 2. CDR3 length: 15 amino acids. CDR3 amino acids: CASSLEQGLNTEAFF. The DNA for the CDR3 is TGTGCCAGCAGCTTGGAACAGGGGTTGAACACTGAAGCTTTCTTT. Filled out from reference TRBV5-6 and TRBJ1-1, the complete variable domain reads DAGVTQSPTHLIKTRGQQVTLRCSPKSGHDTVSWYQQALGQGPQFIFQYYEEEERQRGNFPDRFSGHQFPNYSSELNVNALLLGDSALYLCASSLEQGLNTEAFFGQGTRLTVV.

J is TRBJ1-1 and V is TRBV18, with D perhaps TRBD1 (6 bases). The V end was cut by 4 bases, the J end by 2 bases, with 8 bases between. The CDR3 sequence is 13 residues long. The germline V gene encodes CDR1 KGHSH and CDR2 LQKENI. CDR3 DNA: TGTGCCAGCTCACTACAGGGCAACACTGAAGCTTTCTTT. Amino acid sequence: CASSLQGNTEAFF.

The CDR3 sequence: CASSLGRLGRQPQHF. In nucleotides, the CDR3 is TGTGCCAGCAGCTTAGGTCGCCTGGGGAGACAGCCCCAGCATTTT. This sequence joins TRBV13 and TRBJ1-5; D is ambiguous. Trimming left V 0 bases short and J 7 bases short, with 13 bases between. Per the germline V gene, CDR1 is PRHDT and CDR2 is FYEKMQ (reference sequence). The CDR3 sequence is 15 residues long.

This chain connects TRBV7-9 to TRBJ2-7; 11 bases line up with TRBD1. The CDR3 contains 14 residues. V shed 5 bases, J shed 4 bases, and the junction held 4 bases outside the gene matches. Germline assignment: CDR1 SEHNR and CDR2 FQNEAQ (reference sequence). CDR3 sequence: CASSGTGGGYEQYF. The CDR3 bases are TGTGCCAGCAGCGGGACAGGGGGTGGATACGAGCAGTACTTC.

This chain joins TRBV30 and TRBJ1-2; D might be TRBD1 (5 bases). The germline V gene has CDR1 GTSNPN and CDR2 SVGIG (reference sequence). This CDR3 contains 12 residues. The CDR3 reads CAFGGAVYGYTF. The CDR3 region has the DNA TGTGCTTTTGGAGGGGCCGTCTATGGCTACACCTTC.

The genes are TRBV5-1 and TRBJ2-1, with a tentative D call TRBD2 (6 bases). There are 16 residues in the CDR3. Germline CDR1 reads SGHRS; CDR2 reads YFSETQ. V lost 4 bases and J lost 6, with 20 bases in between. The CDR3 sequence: CASSGWGSGLPNEQFF. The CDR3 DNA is TGCGCCAGCAGCGGTTGGGGTAGCGGTTTGCCCAATGAGCAGTTCTTC.

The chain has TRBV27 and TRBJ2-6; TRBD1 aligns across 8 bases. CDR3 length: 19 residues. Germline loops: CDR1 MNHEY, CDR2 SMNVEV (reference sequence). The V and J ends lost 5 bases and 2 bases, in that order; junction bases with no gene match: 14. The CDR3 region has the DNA TGTGCCAGCAGTCTACAAACAGGGGGGACAGGCGCTGGGGCCAACGTCCTGACTTTC. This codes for CASSLQTGGTGAGANVLTF. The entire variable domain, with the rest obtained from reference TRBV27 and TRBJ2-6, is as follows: EAQVTQNPRYLITVTGKKLTVTCSQNMNHEYMSWYRQDPGLGLRQIYYSMNVEVTDKGDVPEGYKVSRKEKRNFPLILESPSPNQTSLYFCASSLQTGGTGAGANVLTFGAGSRLTVL.

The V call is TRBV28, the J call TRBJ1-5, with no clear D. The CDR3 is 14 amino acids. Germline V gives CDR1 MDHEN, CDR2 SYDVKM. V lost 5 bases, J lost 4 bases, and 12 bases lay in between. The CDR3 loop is CASSLASYNQPQHF. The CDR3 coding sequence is TGTGCCAGCAGTCTGGCTAGCTATAATCAGCCCCAGCATTTT.

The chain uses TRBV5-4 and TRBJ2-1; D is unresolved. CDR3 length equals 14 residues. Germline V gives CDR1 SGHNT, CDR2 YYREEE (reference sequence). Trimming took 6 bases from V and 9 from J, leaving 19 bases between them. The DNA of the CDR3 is TGTGCCAGCAATTCCCCTATTATCGGGTCTGAGCAGTTCTTC. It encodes CASNSPIIGSEQFF.

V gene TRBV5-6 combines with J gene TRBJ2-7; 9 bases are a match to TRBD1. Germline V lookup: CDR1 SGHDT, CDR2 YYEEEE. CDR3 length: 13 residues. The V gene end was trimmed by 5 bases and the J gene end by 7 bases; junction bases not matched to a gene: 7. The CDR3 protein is CASRVQGAQEQYF. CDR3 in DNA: TGTGCCAGCAGGGTACAGGGGGCGCAGGAGCAGTACTTC.

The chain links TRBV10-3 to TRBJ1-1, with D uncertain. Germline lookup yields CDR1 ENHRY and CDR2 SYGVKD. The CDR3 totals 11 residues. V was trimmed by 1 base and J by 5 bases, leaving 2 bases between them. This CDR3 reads CAISELTEAFF. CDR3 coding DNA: TGTGCCATCAGTGAGTTAACTGAAGCTTTCTTT.

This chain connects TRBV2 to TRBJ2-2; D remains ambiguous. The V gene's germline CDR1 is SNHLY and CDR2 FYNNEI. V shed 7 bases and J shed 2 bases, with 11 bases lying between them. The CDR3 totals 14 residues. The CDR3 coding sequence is TGTGCCAGCATGGCCAGCGTAAACACCGGGGAGCTGTTTTTT. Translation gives CASMASVNTGELFF.